The sequence of this T cell receptor beta chain was determined in a study of CD8 T cells in ankylosing spondylitis. General study results and limits: Within ankylosing spondylitis blood, a TCR beta motif made up of seven or eight highly homologous variants appeared to be characteristic.

In its sample, this clonotype was seen many times. Its antigen is unidentified. One entry per CDR3 protein results from TCRdb running MiXCR on the 5' RACE reads. The data contain 200,000 to 300,000 distinct CDR3 sequences, around 7.8% of them singletons. Germline lookup yields CDR1 SQVTM and CDR2 ANQGSEA. Trimming took 7 bases from V and 0 from J, leaving 10 bases between them. This CDR3 is 13 amino acids long. The sequence was obtained from a male donor with ankylosing spondylitis or in good health (not recorded which). Sequencing used blood, either unsorted or a sorted T cell fraction (not recorded which). The chain links TRBV29-1 to TRBJ1-3; weak D call: TRBD1 (5 bases). The CDR3 loop is CSAGTHSGNTIYF. The CDR3 nucleotides are TGCAGCGCGGGGACCCACTCTGGAAACACCATATATTTT. Based on the CDR3 plus reference TRBV29-1 and TRBJ1-3, the full variable domain is SAVISQKPSRDICQRGTSLTIQCQVDSQVTMMFWYRQQPGQSLTLIATANQGSEATYESGFVIDKFPISRPNLTFSTLTVSNMSPEDSSIYLCSAGTHSGNTIYFGEGSWLTVV.